This T cell receptor beta chain was documented in a study of T cells after yellow fever vaccination. The germline V and J ends were trimmed by 0 bases and 10 bases, with 10 bases remaining between them. The CDR3 consists of 13 residues. Germline V CDR1 and CDR2: SGHTA, FQGNSA. TCRdb re-derived calls from the 5' RACE reads in MiXCR, one entry per CDR3 protein. The sample contains about 260,000 distinct CDR3 sequences, 10% to 15% of which appear only once. The sample here was CD4+ T cells sorted from PBMCs, taken 45 days after the yellow fever booster vaccination. The genes are TRBV7-2 and TRBJ2-1; possible D gene TRBD2, 5 bases. This receptor was taken from a man aged 30-40 years who received the YFV17D yellow fever vaccine. CDR3 region: CASSLASSREQFF. DNA for the CDR3: TGTGCCAGCAGCTTAGCCTCTAGCCGAGAGCAGTTCTTC. Variable domain in full (rest from reference TRBV7-2 and TRBJ2-1): GAGVSQSPSNKVTEKGKDVELRCDPISGHTALYWYRQSLGQGLEFLIYFQGNSAPDKSGLPSDRFSAERTGGSVSTLTIQRTQQEDSAVYLCASSLASSREQFFGPGTRLTVL.